The next 32 T cell receptor beta chains were all read from a single sample in a study of blood T cell repertoires in COVID-19 (dated by TCRdb to about 2020). Library prep was done by the immunoSEQ multiplex PCR assay. As stored in TCRdb, this immuneACCESS dataset retains in-frame rearrangements with V and J assigned. A fraction of the clones does not appear; measured against another copy, unresolved V genes explain less than half of the discrepancy, and the remainder lacks a known reason. The sample table shows 200,000 to 300,000 clones, and 80% to 90% are seen once. The ten largest clones represent over 4% of the sample. The sequenced sample was PBMCs or T cells enriched from blood (not recorded which). These receptors originate from a woman in her twenties or thirties who had recovered from COVID-19.

The chain recombines TRBV19 with TRBJ1-1; D is unclear. The CDR3 contains 13 residues. Germline values: CDR1 LNHDA, CDR2 SQIVND (reference sequence). The ends were cut back, 7 bases at V and 4 bases at J, with 13 bases in the middle. The CDR3: CASISPLPTEAFF. CDR3 bases: TGTGCCAGTATCAGTCCGTTACCCACTGAAGCTTTCTTT.

The gene calls are TRBV20-1 and TRBJ1-5; 8 bases are shared with TRBD1. The V segment lost 3 bases and the J segment 2 bases; nucleotides outside the gene matches: 12. CDR1 DFQATT and CDR2 SNEGSKA come from the germline V gene (reference sequence). The CDR3 extends over 17 amino acids. The CDR3 sequence is CSASHKQGVHGNQPQHF. The DNA of the CDR3 is TGCAGTGCTAGTCACAAACAGGGGGTTCACGGCAATCAGCCCCAGCATTTT.

This rearrangement joins TRBV4-3 to TRBJ2-7; D unclear. This CDR3 has 15 residues. The germline gives CDR1 LGHNA, CDR2 YSLEER. Trimming pared 1 base from V and 3 bases from J, leaving 13 bases between. CDR3 protein: CASSQVRLGNYEQYF. The CDR3 DNA is TGCGCCAGCAGCCAAGTAAGGCTAGGTAACTACGAGCAGTACTTC.

The V call is TRBV6-5, the J call TRBJ1-2; possible D gene TRBD1, 6 bases. CDR3 length equals 16 residues. Germline V gene data show CDR1 as MNHEY and CDR2 as SVGAGI. The V end lost 0 bases, the J end lost 5 bases, and 16 bases lay between the germline ends. In DNA, the CDR3 is TGTGCCAGCAGTTACTCGTTCCCAGGGGTAGGGTATGGCTACACCTTC. Translation: CASSYSFPGVGYGYTF.

The chain recombines TRBV11-3 with TRBJ2-1; TRBD2 matches at 9 bases. Germline trimming cut 5 bases from V and 7 bases from J; bases unmatched to any gene: 9. The CDR3 is 15 residues long. Germline loops: CDR1 SGHNT, CDR2 YENEEA. CDR3 sequence reads: CASSIAGEPSNEQFF. CDR3 nucleotides: TGTGCCAGCAGCATAGCGGGAGAACCGTCGAATGAGCAGTTCTTC.

The chain carries TRBV27 and TRBJ2-1, with 10 bases identical to TRBD2. The V gene end was trimmed by 5 bases and the J gene end by 8 bases; junction bases not matched to a gene: 6. Germline CDR1 reads MNHEY; CDR2 reads SMNVEV (reference sequence). The CDR3 sequence is 14 residues long. The CDR3 nucleotides are TGTGCCAGCAGTCTAGCGGGAGTGAGAGATGAGCAGTTCTTC. This gives the protein CASSLAGVRDEQFF.

V is TRBV24-1 and J is TRBJ2-3; 11 bases map to TRBD2. CDR1 is KGHDR and CDR2 is SFDVKD in the germline V gene. Trimming cost V 7 bases and J 5 bases; bases outside gene matches: 4. CDR3 length equals 14 residues. The CDR3 protein is CATRGLAGGDTQYF. CDR3 coding DNA: TGTGCCACCAGAGGACTAGCGGGCGGAGATACGCAGTATTTT.

The V and J genes are TRBV15 and TRBJ2-3, with a weak D call TRBD2 (7 bases). This CDR3 has 15 residues. CDR1 is LNHNV, CDR2 YYDKDF, per germline (reference sequence). V lost 11 bases to trimming and J lost 8 bases, with 26 bases between them. DNA of the CDR3: TGTGCCCCAGGGGCTTGGGTCGGACTAGAGCGTACGCAGTATTTT. It encodes CAPGAWVGLERTQYF.

The V and J genes are TRBV4-3 and TRBJ2-1; 9 bases agree with TRBD2. The CDR3 consists of 16 residues. Germline CDR1 and CDR2: LGHNA and YSLEER. J lost 8 bases, V lost 0 bases, and 8 bases had no gene match. The CDR3 protein is CASSQDPAGGLDEQFF. DNA of the CDR3: TGCGCCAGCAGCCAAGATCCTGCGGGAGGGTTAGATGAGCAGTTCTTC.

The V gene is TRBV4-2, the J gene TRBJ2-2, with 11 bases lining up with TRBD2. Germline CDR1 and CDR2: LGHNA and YNFKEQ. V was pared by 0 bases and J by 2 bases, with 8 bases of the junction left unmatched. This CDR3 spans 19 amino acids. The DNA of the CDR3 is TGTGCCAGCAGCCAAGAGGCTACTAGCGGGAGTTTAAACACCGGGGAGCTGTTTTTT. It is translated as CASSQEATSGSLNTGELFF.

This clone came up once. The rearrangement uses TRBV4-2 and TRBJ2-5, with 8 positions matching TRBD1. The CDR3 consists of 17 residues. J lost 5 bases, V lost 0 bases, and 11 bases had no gene match. The germline gives CDR1 LGHNA, CDR2 YNFKEQ. The CDR3 loop reads CASSQDPLGQAGETQYF. In DNA, the CDR3 is TGTGCCAGCAGCCAAGATCCTTTGGGACAGGCCGGGGAGACCCAGTACTTC.

The gene calls are TRBV4-1 and TRBJ1-1, with TRBD1 as a possible D gene (6 bases). The germline V and J ends were trimmed by 3 bases and 1 base, with 18 bases remaining between them. The CDR3 extends over 17 amino acids. Germline lookup yields CDR1 MGHRA and CDR2 YSYEKL. CDR3 amino acids: CASSHFPWTAANTEAFF. CDR3 nucleotides: TGCGCCAGCAGCCACTTTCCTTGGACAGCCGCGAACACTGAAGCTTTCTTT.

The gene calls are TRBV12-3 or TRBV12-4 and TRBJ2-2; 8 nucleotides agree with TRBD1. The CDR3 runs 13 residues. Losses at the gene ends were 6 bases for V and 7 bases for J; bases not matched to a gene: 4. In nucleotides, the CDR3 is TGTGCCAGCAGGGGACAGGCTGGCGGGGAGCTGTTTTTT. Translating gives CASRGQAGGELFF.

The gene calls are TRBV4-3 and TRBJ1-2, with 12 bases lining up with TRBD1. The V gene end was trimmed by 0 bases and the J gene end by 5 bases; junction bases not matched to a gene: 7. The CDR3 length is 17 residues. Germline V lookup: CDR1 LGHNA, CDR2 YSLEER. DNA of the CDR3: TGCGCCAGCAGCCAAGATCGGGGACAGGGGGCGAAATATGGCTACACCTTC. Protein product: CASSQDRGQGAKYGYTF.

The chain uses TRBV18 and TRBJ1-3; D may be TRBD1 (5 bases). The CDR3 sequence is 18 residues long. CDR1 and CDR2 (germline): KGHSH, LQKENI. Between the trimmed V and J ends, which lost 3 bases and 0 bases, there was a span of 18 bases. The CDR3 protein is CASSPFGGETSSGNTIYF. DNA of the CDR3: TGTGCCAGCTCACCCTTCGGGGGGGAGACAAGCTCTGGAAACACCATATATTTT.

The chain links TRBV29-1 to TRBJ2-1; possible D gene TRBD1, 5 bases. The CDR3 runs to 13 residues. Germline V gene sequence: CDR1 SQVTM, CDR2 ANQGSEA. Trimming cost V 5 bases and J 4 bases, with 12 bases left between them. CDR3 sequence: CSVQSDSYNEQFF. CDR3 sequence (DNA): TGCAGCGTTCAATCCGACAGTTACAATGAGCAGTTCTTC.

The chain employs TRBV15 and TRBJ1-1; 7 bases fit TRBD1. The CDR3 extends over 13 amino acids. J gave up 1 base and V 8 bases, and 4 bases lay outside the gene matches. Germline V gene sequence: CDR1 LNHNV, CDR2 YYDKDF (reference sequence). CDR3: CATRTGRNTEAFF. The CDR3, as DNA: TGTGCCACCCGGACAGGTCGGAACACTGAAGCTTTCTTT.

This chain connects TRBV7-2 to TRBJ1-3; 7 bases line up with TRBD1. The CDR3 length is 17 residues. CDR1 and CDR2 (germline): SGHTA, FQGNSA. With 1 base clipped from V and 0 bases from J, the junction kept 6 bases outside the gene matches. The CDR3 DNA reads as TGTGCCAGCAGCTTAGTCCCACAGGGGCTCTCTGGAAACACCATATATTTT. Its translation is CASSLVPQGLSGNTIYF. The full variable domain, in which reference TRBV7-2 and TRBJ1-3 provide the parts outside the CDR3, is GAGVSQSPSNKVTEKGKDVELRCDPISGHTALYWYRQSLGQGLEFLIYFQGNSAPDKSGLPSDRFSAERTGGSVSTLTIQRTQQEDSAVYLCASSLVPQGLSGNTIYFGEGSWLTVV.

This rearrangement joins TRBV29-1 to TRBJ1-2; 7 bases are a match to TRBD1. CDR1 is SQVTM and CDR2 is ANQGSEA in the germline V gene. CDR3 length: 12 amino acids. After removal of 4 bases from V and 8 bases from J, the junction contained 7 bases not matched to a gene. CDR3 DNA sequence: TGCAGCGTTGTCCGACAGGGTGAAGGCTACACCTTC. Translating it yields CSVVRQGEGYTF.

This sequence joins TRBV6-5 and TRBJ1-1; TRBD1 is a possible D gene (6 bases). Trimming removed 10 bases from V and 4 bases from J, with 19 bases in between. The CDR3 contains 14 residues. Germline CDR1 and CDR2: MNHEY and SVGAGI. This CDR3 reads CATFQALGATEAFF. The CDR3 DNA reads as TGTGCCACCTTCCAAGCATTGGGGGCCACTGAAGCTTTCTTT.

The chain combines TRBV27 with TRBJ2-7, with 7 bases aligning to TRBD1. The germline gives CDR1 MNHEY, CDR2 SMNVEV (reference sequence). CDR3 length equals 15 residues. Trimming removed 2 bases from V and 4 bases from J; junction bases left unmatched: 8. CDR3 DNA: TGTGCCAGCAGTTTAGGACCGGGACAGACATACGAGCAGTACTTC. This translates into CASSLGPGQTYEQYF.

This chain links TRBV28 with TRBJ2-7; D is perhaps TRBD1 (6 bases). The length of the CDR3 is 16 residues. CDR1 is MDHEN and CDR2 is SYDVKM in the germline V gene. Trimming cost V 6 bases and J 2 bases, with 20 bases left between them. CDR3 in amino acids: CASSLIWTDGTYEQYF. The CDR3 bases are TGTGCCAGCAGCCTCATATGGACAGACGGAACCTACGAGCAGTACTTC.

This chain joins TRBV9 and TRBJ2-2; 10 bases line up with TRBD2. This CDR3 region has 17 residues. The germline CDR1 and CDR2 sequences are SGDLS and YYNGEE. V was pared by 4 bases and J by 5 bases, with 11 bases of the junction left unmatched. The CDR3 bases are TGTGCCAGCAGCAACAACCCCGGACTAGCGGAGACCGGGGAGCTGTTTTTT. As protein: CASSNNPGLAETGELFF.

The chain recombines TRBV9 with TRBJ2-3; weak D call: TRBD2 (7 bases). Germline V CDR1 and CDR2: SGDLS, YYNGEE. V lost 3 bases and J lost 6, with 23 bases in between. The CDR3 is made up of 17 amino acids. The DNA for the CDR3 is TGTGCCAGCAGCGCTTTCTCCCGGGGGGCAGGGAAGGATACGCAGTATTTT. It codes for CASSAFSRGAGKDTQYF.

CDR3 DNA sequence: TGTGCCAGCTCACCACCGACTAGCGGATACGAGCAGTACTTC. Translation: CASSPPTSGYEQYF. This sequence joins TRBV18 and TRBJ2-7; TRBD2 matches 9 bases. Losses at the gene ends were 0 bases for V and 4 bases for J; bases not matched to a gene: 1. The CDR3 is 14 residues long. Germline CDR1 and CDR2: KGHSH and LQKENI.

The J gene is TRBJ1-1, the V gene TRBV7-9; D not resolved. CDR1 is SEHNR and CDR2 is FQNEAQ in the germline V gene (reference sequence). The CDR3 is 14 amino acids. V shed 3 bases and J shed 1 base, with 9 bases lying between them. This CDR3 is CASSLGRWNTEAFF. For the CDR3, the DNA is TGTGCCAGCAGCTTGGGCAGATGGAACACTGAAGCTTTCTTT.

This clone was counted only a few times. For the CDR3, the DNA is TGTGCCTGGGGGACTAGCGGGAGTAGAAATGAGCAGTTCTTC. It translates to CAWGTSGSRNEQFF. This chain uses TRBV30 with TRBJ2-1; 14 nucleotides align to TRBD2. There are 14 residues in the CDR3. CDR1 is GTSNPN, CDR2 SVGIG, per germline (reference sequence). Losses at the gene ends were 5 bases for V and 7 bases for J; bases not matched to a gene: 4.

V is TRBV7-2 and J is TRBJ1-1; weak D call: TRBD1 (5 bases). Germline loops: CDR1 SGHTA, CDR2 FQGNSA. This CDR3 region has 14 residues. Trimming cost V 1 base and J 5 bases, with 11 bases left between them. The CDR3 region is CASSLVGTGTEAFF. The DNA of the CDR3 is TGTGCCAGCAGCTTAGTAGGGACTGGGACTGAAGCTTTCTTT. The full variable domain, rest sourced from reference TRBV7-2 and TRBJ1-1, is GAGVSQSPSNKVTEKGKDVELRCDPISGHTALYWYRQSLGQGLEFLIYFQGNSAPDKSGLPSDRFSAERTGGSVSTLTIQRTQQEDSAVYLCASSLVGTGTEAFFGQGTRLTVV.

The gene calls are TRBV11-2 and TRBJ1-1; D is perhaps TRBD1 (6 bases). Per the germline V gene, CDR1 is SGHAT and CDR2 is FQNNGV. V lost 6 bases and J 5 bases, leaving 16 bases between the germline ends. The CDR3 spans 14 residues. The CDR3 DNA sequence: TGTGCCAGCAGAAGATTATGGGGGCGGACTGAAGCTTTCTTT. This encodes CASRRLWGRTEAFF.

This chain joins TRBV19 and TRBJ1-6, with D possibly TRBD1 on 5 matching bases. Per the germline V gene, CDR1 is LNHDA and CDR2 is SQIVND (reference sequence). This CDR3 is 13 amino acids long. Trimming removed 7 bases from V and 10 bases from J, with 14 bases in between. This chain's CDR3 is CASTITGVSPLHF. The CDR3 DNA sequence: TGTGCCAGTACTATTACGGGGGTCTCACCCCTCCACTTT.

Only one count was recorded for this clone. This chain joins TRBV28 and TRBJ2-2; 8 bases map to TRBD1. V trimming: 2 bases; J trimming: 6 bases; junction bases outside the gene matches: 11. Germline V gene lookup returns CDR1 MDHEN and CDR2 SYDVKM. CDR3 length: 17 residues. As DNA, the CDR3 is TGTGCCAGCAGTTTAATATTGGCAGGGGGCTATTCCGGGGAGCTGTTTTTT. Translated, it gives CASSLILAGGYSGELFF.

The chain combines TRBV7-2 with TRBJ1-3, with 8 bases lining up with TRBD1. This CDR3 contains 15 residues. V lost 4 bases to trimming and J lost 3 bases; unmatched junction nucleotides: 5. Germline V gene data show CDR1 as SGHTA and CDR2 as FQGNSA. The DNA of the CDR3 is TGTGCCAGCAGCTCGAAGACAGGGGATGGAAACACCATATATTTT. Residues: CASSSKTGDGNTIYF.